The next 31 T cell receptor beta chains were all read from a single sample in a study of T cells after somatic rescue of genetic block (dated by TCRdb to 2020 to 2021). Preparation of the library involved the immunoSEQ multiplex PCR assay. The clones in this table, taken by TCRdb from immuneACCESS, are in-frame only. Not every clone is retained; where verified, under half of the shortfall comes from an unresolved V gene, and the cause of the rest is unknown. Here the sample has about 14,000 clones; around 71% occur a single time. Over 12% of the sample belongs to the ten largest clones. Sequences were obtained from peripheral blood mononuclear cells (PBMCs). The receptors here all came from a boy aged 10-17 years.

The chain is built from TRBV4-2 and TRBJ1-5, with 7 bases identical to TRBD1. CDR1 is LGHNA and CDR2 is YNFKEQ in the germline V gene. The V segment lost 8 bases and the J segment 1 base; nucleotides outside the gene matches: 8. The CDR3 has 15 amino acids. CDR3 loop: CASGPTGFSNQPQHF. The DNA of the CDR3 is TGTGCCAGCGGACCGACAGGGTTCAGCAATCAGCCCCAGCATTTT.

This clone is categorized as medium-sized. The genes are TRBV11-2 and TRBJ2-5, with no clear D. Per the germline V gene, CDR1 is SGHAT and CDR2 is FQNNGV. The CDR3 contains 15 residues. V was clipped by 3 bases and J by 0 bases, with 11 bases between them. The DNA of the CDR3 is TGTGCCAGCAGCTTGATCGCCAGGTACCAAGAGACCCAGTACTTC. This translates into CASSLIARYQETQYF.

On this clone: One end of the junction does not line up with germline, which may come from a read error. V usage is TRBV11-2 and J usage is TRBJ2-7; no reliable D call. The CDR3 sequence is 10 residues long. Germline CDR1 and CDR2: SGHAT and FQNNGV. The CDR3 region is CASSFDKASF. The CDR3 DNA sequence: TGTGCCAGCAGCTTCGACAAGGCCTCCTTC.

The chain joins TRBV18 to TRBJ2-7; D ambiguous. The ends were cut back, 0 bases at V and 3 bases at J, with 18 bases in the middle. From germline, CDR1 is KGHSH and CDR2 LQKENI. The CDR3 is 17 amino acids. CDR3 nucleotide sequence: TGTGCCAGCTCACCACCGTGGTCTGCCGGTCGTAACTACGAGCAGTACTTC. This sequence encodes CASSPPWSAGRNYEQYF.

The chain employs TRBV7-9 and TRBJ2-3; D is uncertain. V was pared by 3 bases and J by 3 bases, with 7 bases between. Germline CDR1 reads SEHNR; CDR2 reads FQNEAQ (reference sequence). This CDR3 region has 13 residues. The CDR3 sequence: CASSLVGTDTQYF. The CDR3 DNA reads TGTGCCAGCAGCTTGGTGGGAACAGATACGCAGTATTTT.

The V and J genes are TRBV5-1 and TRBJ2-1; TRBD2 matches 7 bases. This CDR3 has 17 residues. Trimming cost V 4 bases and J 3 bases; bases outside gene matches: 13. Germline V lookup: CDR1 SGHRS, CDR2 YFSETQ. The CDR3 spells CASSHRTSAGVYNEQFF. In DNA form, the CDR3 reads TGCGCCAGCAGCCACCGTACGAGCGCGGGAGTCTACAATGAGCAGTTCTTC. Variable domain in full (rest from reference TRBV5-1 and TRBJ2-1): KAGVTQTPRYLIKTRGQQVTLSCSPISGHRSVSWYQQTPGQGLQFLFEYFSETQRNKGNFPGRFSGRQFSNSRSEMNVSTLELGDSALYLCASSHRTSAGVYNEQFFGPGTRLTVL.

This clone was observed a single time. V and J are TRBV21-1 and TRBJ2-7. TRBV21-1 is recorded as a pseudogene. The CDR3 sequence is 15 residues long. The CDR3 DNA reads TGTGCCAGCAGCAAAGAGGGGGGTCCGCCCTACGAGCAGTACTTC. Translated: CASSKEGGPPYEQYF.

This clone was observed a few times. CDR3 DNA: TGTGCCAGCAGTTTGCTCAGGGGGGCCTACGAGCAGTACTTC. This sequence encodes CASSLLRGAYEQYF. The chain is built from TRBV28 and TRBJ2-7, with a tentative D call TRBD1 (7 bases). V dropped 3 bases and J dropped 2 bases, with 11 bases sitting between them. The germline V gene has CDR1 MDHEN and CDR2 SYDVKM. This CDR3 region has 14 residues.

The chain uses TRBV27 and TRBJ2-7; 8 bases are shared with TRBD1. V gave up 2 bases and J gave up 2 bases; unmatched junction bases: 2. Per germline, CDR1 MNHEY and CDR2 SMNVEV (reference sequence). CDR3 length: 14 amino acids. The CDR3 loop is CASSLGTGPYEQYF. The CDR3 DNA reads as TGTGCCAGCAGTTTAGGGACAGGTCCCTACGAGCAGTACTTC.

V gene TRBV6-5 combines with J gene TRBJ1-1; D possibly corresponds to TRBD1 (6 bases). CDR1 and CDR2 (germline): MNHEY, SVGAGI. This CDR3 is built from 13 residues. The V end was cut by 2 bases, the J end by 7 bases, with 11 bases between. The CDR3 nucleotides are TGTGCCAGCAGTTACCTGGGAGGGGGTGAAGCTTTCTTT. Its translation: CASSYLGGGEAFF.

There are a few counts of this clone. The CDR3 region has the DNA TGTGCCAGCTCACCACTTAGGGTGAACAGAGAGGGTAACTATGGCTACACCTTC. Translating it yields CASSPLRVNREGNYGYTF. The chain uses TRBV18 and TRBJ1-2; no clear D gene. V lost 1 base and J lost 1, with 19 bases in between. In germline, CDR1 is KGHSH, CDR2 LQKENI. CDR3 size: 18 residues. The whole variable domain, filled in from reference TRBV18 and TRBJ1-2, reads NAGVMQNPRHLVRRRGQEARLRCSPMKGHSHVYWYRQLPEEGLKFMVYLQKENIIDESGMPKERFSAEFPKEGPSILRIQQVVRGDSAAYFCASSPLRVNREGNYGYTFGSGTRLTVV.

The rearrangement joins TRBV10-2 to TRBJ1-4, with 8 bases matching TRBD1. The germline gives CDR1 WSHSY, CDR2 SAAADI. Losses at the gene ends were 2 bases for V and 5 bases for J; bases not matched to a gene: 13. The CDR3 consists of 18 residues. In DNA, the CDR3 is TGCGCCAGCAGTGAGAGGAAGATGGCAGGGGGCGCGAATGAAAAACTGTTTTTT. This sequence encodes CASSERKMAGGANEKLFF.

In nucleotides, the CDR3 is TGTGCCAGCAGTGGGGGGAGCTTTGGCTACGAGCAGTACTTC. As protein: CASSGGSFGYEQYF. The J gene is TRBJ2-7, the V gene TRBV28, with D possibly matching TRBD2 (6 bases). The CDR3 sequence is 14 residues long. V was cut by 5 bases and J by 3 bases, with 14 bases left in between. Germline V CDR1 and CDR2: MDHEN, SYDVKM.

This chain uses TRBV6-5 with TRBJ2-7, with no clear D. The V and J ends lost 7 bases and 3 bases respectively, with 7 bases between them. CDR1 and CDR2 from the germline V gene are MNHEY and SVGAGI. The CDR3 is made up of 11 amino acids. CDR3 DNA sequence: TGTGCCAGCAAGTCGCTCTACGAGCAGTACTTC. Encoded protein: CASKSLYEQYF.

CDR3 in amino acids: CASSASSGSYNEQFF. CDR3 in DNA: TGTGCCAGCAGCGCTTCTAGCGGGAGTTACAATGAGCAGTTCTTC. The genes are TRBV9 and TRBJ2-1, with 10 bases identical to TRBD2. CDR1 and CDR2 from the germline V gene are SGDLS and YYNGEE. This CDR3 is built from 15 residues. V trimming: 3 bases; J trimming: 4 bases; junction bases outside the gene matches: 4.

The chain joins TRBV4-1 to TRBJ1-2; 8 bases map to TRBD1. The germline V gene has CDR1 MGHRA and CDR2 YSYEKL. V was pared by 6 bases and J by 2 bases, with 2 bases of the junction left unmatched. This CDR3 comprises 13 residues. The DNA of the CDR3 is TGCGCCAGCAGTTGGACAGGGAACTATGGCTACACCTTC. It translates to CASSWTGNYGYTF.

The chain employs TRBV4-2 and TRBJ2-3; D possibly corresponds to TRBD1 (5 bases). Per germline, CDR1 LGHNA and CDR2 YNFKEQ. The CDR3 spans 14 residues. Trimming removed 0 bases at V and 6 bases at J, with 10 bases between. This CDR3 is CASSQDGAIDTQYF. CDR3 coding DNA: TGTGCCAGCAGCCAAGATGGGGCTATTGATACGCAGTATTTT.

This clone was picked up a small number of times. The V and J genes are TRBV27 and TRBJ1-1, with a tentative D call TRBD1 (6 bases). V shed 3 bases and J shed 5 bases, with 7 bases lying between them. The germline V gene encodes CDR1 MNHEY and CDR2 SMNVEV (reference sequence). The CDR3 consists of 12 residues. The CDR3 nucleotides are TGTGCCAGCAGTTTTCAGGGGACTGAAGCTTTCTTT. Translating gives CASSFQGTEAFF.

J is TRBJ2-7 and V is TRBV6-1; weak D call: TRBD1 (6 bases). The germline V gene has CDR1 MNHNS and CDR2 SASEGT. The CDR3 covers 12 residues. V was clipped by 5 bases and J by 3 bases, with 8 bases between them. CDR3 loop: CASSRQVYEQYF. The CDR3 DNA sequence: TGTGCCAGCAGTCGACAGGTCTACGAGCAGTACTTC.

The chain joins TRBV7-2 to TRBJ1-5; no reliable D call. The V and J ends lost 5 bases and 5 bases respectively, with 10 bases between them. There are 13 residues in the CDR3. From germline, CDR1 is SGHTA and CDR2 FQGNSA. CDR3 in DNA: TGTGCCAGCAGCCCCCGAGCCCATCAGCCCCAGCATTTT. It yields the protein CASSPRAHQPQHF. Drawing the rest from reference TRBV7-2 and TRBJ1-5, the complete variable domain is GAGVSQSPSNKVTEKGKDVELRCDPISGHTALYWYRQSLGQGLEFLIYFQGNSAPDKSGLPSDRFSAERTGGSVSTLTIQRTQQEDSAVYLCASSPRAHQPQHFGDGTRLSIL.

This sequence joins TRBV7-9 and TRBJ1-5; 8 nucleotides agree with TRBD1. CDR3 length: 17 amino acids. Germline V lookup: CDR1 SEHNR, CDR2 FQNEAQ (reference sequence). V shed 5 bases and J 5 bases; nucleotides not matched to a gene: 14. The CDR3 here is CASSDNAFGQGHQPQHF. The CDR3 coding sequence is TGTGCCAGCAGCGACAACGCTTTTGGACAGGGTCATCAGCCCCAGCATTTT.

The V and J genes are TRBV27 and TRBJ2-3; D might be TRBD1 (6 bases). V was clipped by 2 bases and J by 11 bases, with 14 bases between them. Germline V gene lookup returns CDR1 MNHEY and CDR2 SMNVEV (reference sequence). The CDR3 has 13 residues. The CDR3 nucleotides read TGTGCCAGCAGTTTAGTGGGGGCAAGTGTGCAGTATTTT. It codes for CASSLVGASVQYF.

This chain links TRBV6-5 with TRBJ2-1, with D tentatively TRBD1 or TRBD2 (5 bases each). This CDR3 contains 11 residues. CDR1 is MNHEY, CDR2 SVGAGI, per germline. Deletions cut 6 bases from V and 12 bases from J, with 12 bases between. In nucleotides, the CDR3 is TGTGCCAGCAGCCCCGGGACGGGGCAGTTCTTC. Translation gives CASSPGTGQFF.

The chain is built from TRBV7-9 and TRBJ1-2; D is unresolved. CDR3 length: 13 residues. CDR1 SEHNR and CDR2 FQNEAQ come from the germline V gene (reference sequence). The V gene lost 4 bases and the J gene lost 8 bases, with 14 bases spanning the gap. CDR3: CASSSTIVDGYTF. The CDR3 DNA sequence: TGTGCCAGCAGCTCGACAATTGTGGACGGCTACACCTTC.

The chain couples TRBV6-5 to TRBJ2-7; D unresolved. The germline CDR1 and CDR2 sequences are MNHEY and SVGAGI. The CDR3 is 15 amino acids. V was shortened by 0 bases and J by 3 bases, with 12 bases between the two germline ends. In nucleotides, the CDR3 is TGTGCCAGCAGTTACTCTTCAGGTTGGAACTACGAGCAGTACTTC. Its protein is CASSYSSGWNYEQYF.

This clone ranks as medium-sized. The gene calls are TRBV27 and TRBJ2-7, with D perhaps assigned TRBD1 or TRBD2 (5 bases each). V dropped 5 bases and J dropped 5 bases, with 16 bases sitting between them. Germline values: CDR1 MNHEY, CDR2 SMNVEV (reference sequence). The CDR3 has 14 residues. The CDR3 loop reads CASSLGTLGHEQYF. In DNA form, the CDR3 reads TGTGCCAGCAGTCTTGGGACCCTCGGCCACGAGCAGTACTTC.

J is TRBJ1-1 and V is TRBV10-3; TRBD1 matches at 7 bases. This CDR3 region has 13 residues. V lost 10 bases to trimming and J lost 0 bases; unmatched junction nucleotides: 5. Germline CDR1 reads ENHRY; CDR2 reads SYGVKD. The CDR3 here is CATRQGLNTEAFF. As DNA, the CDR3 is TGTGCCACGCGACAGGGATTGAACACTGAAGCTTTCTTT.

This clone has just a few counts. This sequence joins TRBV27 and TRBJ1-1; D possibly corresponds to TRBD1 (5 bases). Deletions cut 1 base from V and 6 bases from J, with 9 bases between. CDR1 is MNHEY, CDR2 SMNVEV, per germline (reference sequence). The CDR3 extends over 13 amino acids. CDR3 sequence reads: CASSLWGTAEAFF. CDR3 DNA: TGTGCCAGCAGTTTATGGGGGACGGCTGAAGCTTTCTTT.

This clone is classed as medium-sized. The chain is built from TRBV30 and TRBJ2-1, with 10 nucleotides matching TRBD2. V lost 3 bases and J lost 4; bases outside the gene matches: 12. CDR3 length: 17 residues. Per germline, CDR1 GTSNPN and CDR2 SVGIG (reference sequence). This CDR3 is CAWRGTSDRSPYNEQFF. CDR3 sequence (DNA): TGTGCCTGGAGGGGGACTAGCGATCGGTCGCCATACAATGAGCAGTTCTTC.

Only a few counts were recorded for this clone. The chain employs TRBV5-1 and TRBJ2-3; D could derive from TRBD1 or TRBD2 (6 bases each). V was cut by 6 bases and J by 4 bases, with 12 bases left in between. There are 13 residues in the CDR3. Per the germline V gene, CDR1 is SGHRS and CDR2 is YFSETQ. CDR3 nucleotides: TGCGCCAGCAAGGGGGGCGGATCAGATACGCAGTATTTT. Protein sequence: CASKGGGSDTQYF.

This chain connects TRBV6-5 to TRBJ2-7; 7 bases fit TRBD2. J gave up 3 bases and V 2 bases, and 10 bases lay outside the gene matches. The CDR3 has 16 residues. From germline, CDR1 is MNHEY and CDR2 SVGAGI. The CDR3 is CASSYGRLAEHYEQYF. The CDR3 nucleotides are TGTGCCAGCAGTTACGGTAGGCTAGCGGAGCACTACGAGCAGTACTTC.